This record covers a single TCR beta chain. One junction end does not reproduce the germline sequence, and a read error may be involved. This specimen belongs to a study of CD8+CD57+ T cells in acquired aplastic anemia. Study-wide context: The DNA of sorted CD4+ and CD8+ cells averaged roughly 3.2 ug.

The template used for profiling TCR beta VDJ and CDR3 was genomic DNA. TCRdb recomputed calls from the reads with MiXCR, one row per CDR3 protein. The table has approximately 380,000 distinct CDR3 sequences, around 72% seen once. CDR1 is SNHLY and CDR2 is FYNNEI in the germline V gene. The CDR3 is 12 amino acids. Sequencing was performed on sorted CD4+, CD8+, or CD8+CD57+ T cells (not recorded which) from PBMCs. The sequence derives from a human donor in good health, serving as a control. The chain carries TRBV2 and TRBJ1-2; no firm D call. The CDR3 region is CASSSEVYGYPF. The CDR3 DNA is TGTGCCAGCAGCTCCGAGGTGTATGGCTACCCCTTC. The variable domain in full, completed from reference TRBV2 and TRBJ1-2, reads EPEVTQTPSHQVTQMGQEVILRCVPISNHLYFYWYRQILGQKVEFLVSFYNNEISEKSEIFDDQFSVERPDGSNFTLKIRSTKLEDSAMYFCASSSEVYGYPFGSGTRLTVV.